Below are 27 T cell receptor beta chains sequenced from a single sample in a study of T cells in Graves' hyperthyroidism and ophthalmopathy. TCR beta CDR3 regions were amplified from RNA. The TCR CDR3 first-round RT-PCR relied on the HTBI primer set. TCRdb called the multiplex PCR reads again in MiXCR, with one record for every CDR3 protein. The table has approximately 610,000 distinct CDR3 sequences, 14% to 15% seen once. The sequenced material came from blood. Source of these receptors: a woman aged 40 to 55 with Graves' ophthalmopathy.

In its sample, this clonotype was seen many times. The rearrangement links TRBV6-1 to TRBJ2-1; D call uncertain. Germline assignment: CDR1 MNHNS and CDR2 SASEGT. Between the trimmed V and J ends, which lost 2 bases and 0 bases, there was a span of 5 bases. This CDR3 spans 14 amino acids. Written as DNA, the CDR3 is TGTGCCAGCAGTGAACCTACCTCCTACAATGAGCAGTTCTTC. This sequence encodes CASSEPTSYNEQFF.

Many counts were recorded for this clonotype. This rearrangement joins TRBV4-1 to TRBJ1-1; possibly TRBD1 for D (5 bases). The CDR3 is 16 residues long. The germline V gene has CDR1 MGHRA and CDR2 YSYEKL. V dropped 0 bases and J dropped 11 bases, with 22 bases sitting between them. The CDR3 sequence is CASSQDARGYLSDAFF. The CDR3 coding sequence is TGCGCCAGCAGCCAAGACGCGCGGGGGTATCTCAGTGATGCTTTCTTT.

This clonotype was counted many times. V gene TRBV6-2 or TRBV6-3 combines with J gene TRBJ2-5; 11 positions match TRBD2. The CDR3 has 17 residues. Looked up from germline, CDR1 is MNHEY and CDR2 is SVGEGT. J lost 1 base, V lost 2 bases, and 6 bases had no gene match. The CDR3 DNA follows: TGTGCCAGCAGTTACGTGGGACTAGCGGATTTCCAAGAGACCCAGTACTTC. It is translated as CASSYVGLADFQETQYF.

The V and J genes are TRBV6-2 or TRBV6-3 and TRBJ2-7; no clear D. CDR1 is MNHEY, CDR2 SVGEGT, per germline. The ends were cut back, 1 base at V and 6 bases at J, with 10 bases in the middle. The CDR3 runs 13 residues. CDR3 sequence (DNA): TGTGCCAGCAGTTACTTACCCTCCGGCGAGCAGTACTTC. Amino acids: CASSYLPSGEQYF.

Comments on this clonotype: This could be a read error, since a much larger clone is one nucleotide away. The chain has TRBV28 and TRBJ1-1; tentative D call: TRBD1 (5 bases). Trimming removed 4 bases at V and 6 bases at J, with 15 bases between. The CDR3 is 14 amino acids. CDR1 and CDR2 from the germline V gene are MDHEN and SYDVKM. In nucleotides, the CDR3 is TGTGCCAGCAGTTCGCCGGGACGGACCGCTGAAGCTTTCTTT. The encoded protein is CASSSPGRTAEAFF.

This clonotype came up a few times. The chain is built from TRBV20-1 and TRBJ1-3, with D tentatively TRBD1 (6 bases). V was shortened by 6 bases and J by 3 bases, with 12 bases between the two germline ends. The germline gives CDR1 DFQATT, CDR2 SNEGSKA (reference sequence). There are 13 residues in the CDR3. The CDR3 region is CSAETGLGNTIYF. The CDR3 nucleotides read TGCAGTGCCGAAACAGGGCTTGGAAACACCATATATTTT.

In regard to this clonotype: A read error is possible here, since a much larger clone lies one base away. The CDR3 reads CAWQGAGGANILTF. In nucleotides, the CDR3 is TGTGCCTGGCAGGGGGCCGGCGGGGCCAACATCCTGACTTTC. The chain recombines TRBV30 with TRBJ2-6; 8 positions match TRBD1. CDR3 length: 14 amino acids. In germline, CDR1 is GTSNPN, CDR2 SVGIG (reference sequence).

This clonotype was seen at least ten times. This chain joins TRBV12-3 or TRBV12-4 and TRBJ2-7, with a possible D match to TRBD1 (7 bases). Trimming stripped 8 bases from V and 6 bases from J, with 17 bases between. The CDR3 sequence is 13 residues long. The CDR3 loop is CASSRGEGSEQYF. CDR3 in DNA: TGTGCCAGCTCCAGGGGGGAAGGCTCCGAGCAGTACTTC.

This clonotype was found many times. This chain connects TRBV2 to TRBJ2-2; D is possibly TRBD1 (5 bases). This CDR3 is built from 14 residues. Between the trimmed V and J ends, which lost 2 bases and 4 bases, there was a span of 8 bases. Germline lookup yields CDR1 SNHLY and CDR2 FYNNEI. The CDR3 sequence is CASSEQGITGELFF. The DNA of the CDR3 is TGTGCCAGCAGTGAACAGGGCATCACCGGGGAGCTGTTTTTT.

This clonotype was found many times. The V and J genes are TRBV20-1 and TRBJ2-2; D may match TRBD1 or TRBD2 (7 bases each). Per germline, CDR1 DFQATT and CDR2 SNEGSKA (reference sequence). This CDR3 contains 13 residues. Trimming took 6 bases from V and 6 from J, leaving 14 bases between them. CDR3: CSASPGGAGELFF. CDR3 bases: TGCAGTGCCTCCCCAGGGGGGGCCGGGGAGCTGTTTTTT.

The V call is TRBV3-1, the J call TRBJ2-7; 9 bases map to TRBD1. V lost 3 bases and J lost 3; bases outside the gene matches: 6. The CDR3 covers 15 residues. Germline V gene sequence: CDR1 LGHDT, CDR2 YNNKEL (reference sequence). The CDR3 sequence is CASSHGQGSNYEQYF. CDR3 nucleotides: TGTGCCAGCAGCCATGGACAGGGGTCGAACTACGAGCAGTACTTC.

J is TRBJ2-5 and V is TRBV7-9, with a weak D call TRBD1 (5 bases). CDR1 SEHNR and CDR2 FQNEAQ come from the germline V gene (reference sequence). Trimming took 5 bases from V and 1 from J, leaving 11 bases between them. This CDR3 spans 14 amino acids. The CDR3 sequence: CASSPDRIQETQYF. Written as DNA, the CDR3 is TGTGCCAGCAGCCCTGACAGAATCCAAGAGACCCAGTACTTC.

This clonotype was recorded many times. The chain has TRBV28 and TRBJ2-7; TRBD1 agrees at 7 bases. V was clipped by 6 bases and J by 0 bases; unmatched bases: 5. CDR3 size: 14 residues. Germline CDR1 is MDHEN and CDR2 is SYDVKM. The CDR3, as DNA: TGTGCCAGCAGGGACCGGGACAGCTCCTACGAGCAGTACTTC. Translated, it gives CASRDRDSSYEQYF.

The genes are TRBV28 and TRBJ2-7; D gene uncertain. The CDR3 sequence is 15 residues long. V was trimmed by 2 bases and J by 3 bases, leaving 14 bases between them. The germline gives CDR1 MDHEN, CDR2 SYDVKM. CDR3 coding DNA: TGTGCCAGCAGTTTAGGGTCTCACCCTTTCTACGAGCAGTACTTC. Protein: CASSLGSHPFYEQYF.

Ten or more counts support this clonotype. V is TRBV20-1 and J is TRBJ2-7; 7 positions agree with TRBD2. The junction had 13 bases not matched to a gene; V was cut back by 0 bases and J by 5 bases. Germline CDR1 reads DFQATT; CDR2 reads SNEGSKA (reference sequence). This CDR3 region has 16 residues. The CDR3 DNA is TGCAGTGCTAGAGATCCGGGAGGCACACTCGTCCACGAGCAGTACTTC. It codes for CSARDPGGTLVHEQYF.

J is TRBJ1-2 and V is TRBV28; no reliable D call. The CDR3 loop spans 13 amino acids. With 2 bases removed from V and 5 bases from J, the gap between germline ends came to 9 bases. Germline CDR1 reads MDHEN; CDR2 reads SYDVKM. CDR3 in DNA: TGTGCCAGCAGTTTAACACGGCTTTATGGCTACACCTTC. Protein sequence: CASSLTRLYGYTF.

The CDR3 nucleotides are TGTGCCAGCAGCAAGCTAGCGGGAGAAAACGAGCAGTACTTC. This sequence encodes CASSKLAGENEQYF. The V call is TRBV11-2, the J call TRBJ2-7, with 10 bases identical to TRBD2. J lost 5 bases, V lost 5 bases, and 6 bases had no gene match. The CDR3 loop spans 14 amino acids. Per germline, CDR1 SGHAT and CDR2 FQNNGV.

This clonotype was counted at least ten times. The CDR3 DNA sequence: TGTGCCAGCAGTAGGGACACAGGGATGAACACTGAAGCTTTCTTT. Protein sequence: CASSRDTGMNTEAFF. J is TRBJ1-1 and V is TRBV2, with D possibly being TRBD1 (6 bases). V lost 5 bases, J lost 0 bases, and 13 bases lay in between. Germline CDR1 reads SNHLY; CDR2 reads FYNNEI. CDR3 length: 15 residues.

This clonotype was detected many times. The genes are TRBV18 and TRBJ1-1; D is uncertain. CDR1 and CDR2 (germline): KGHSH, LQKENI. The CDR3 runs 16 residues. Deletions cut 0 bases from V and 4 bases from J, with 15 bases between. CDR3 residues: CASSPPSRPRSTEAFF. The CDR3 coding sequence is TGTGCCAGCTCACCACCGTCGCGCCCTCGTTCCACTGAAGCTTTCTTT.

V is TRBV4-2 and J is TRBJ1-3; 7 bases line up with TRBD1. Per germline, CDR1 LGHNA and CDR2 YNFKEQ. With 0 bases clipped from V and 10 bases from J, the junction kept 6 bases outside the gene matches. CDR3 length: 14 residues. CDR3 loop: CASSQESQGITIYF. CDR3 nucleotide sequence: TGTGCCAGCAGCCAAGAATCACAGGGGATTACCATATATTTT.

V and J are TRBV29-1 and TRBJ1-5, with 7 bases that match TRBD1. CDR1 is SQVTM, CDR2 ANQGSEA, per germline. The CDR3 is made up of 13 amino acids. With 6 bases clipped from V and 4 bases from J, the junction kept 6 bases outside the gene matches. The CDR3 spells CSVRQGFNQPQHF. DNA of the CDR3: TGCAGCGTGCGACAGGGATTTAATCAGCCCCAGCATTTT. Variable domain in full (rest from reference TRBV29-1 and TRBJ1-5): SAVISQKPSRDICQRGTSLTIQCQVDSQVTMMFWYRQQPGQSLTLIATANQGSEATYESGFVIDKFPISRPNLTFSTLTVSNMSPEDSSIYLCSVRQGFNQPQHFGDGTRLSIL.

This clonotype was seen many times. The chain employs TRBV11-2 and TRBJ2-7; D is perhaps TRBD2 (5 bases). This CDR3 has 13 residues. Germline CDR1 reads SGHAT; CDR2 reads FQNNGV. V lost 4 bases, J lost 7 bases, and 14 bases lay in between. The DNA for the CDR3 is TGTGCCAGCAGCTCCGCCGTCGGAGGTGAGCAGTACTTC. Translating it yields CASSSAVGGEQYF.

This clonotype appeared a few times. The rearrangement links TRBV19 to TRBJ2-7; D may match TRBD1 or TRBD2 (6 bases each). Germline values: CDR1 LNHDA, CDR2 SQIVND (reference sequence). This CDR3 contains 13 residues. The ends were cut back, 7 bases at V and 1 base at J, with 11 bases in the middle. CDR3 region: CASNKGGSYEQYF. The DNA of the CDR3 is TGTGCCAGTAACAAGGGGGGTTCCTACGAGCAGTACTTC.

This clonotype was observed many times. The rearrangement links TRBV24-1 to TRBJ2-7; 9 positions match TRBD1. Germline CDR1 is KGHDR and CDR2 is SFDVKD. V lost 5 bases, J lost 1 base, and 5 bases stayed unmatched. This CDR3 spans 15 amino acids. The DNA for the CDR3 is TGTGCCACCAGTGGGACCGGGACAGGGTCCTACGAGCAGTACTTC. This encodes CATSGTGTGSYEQYF.

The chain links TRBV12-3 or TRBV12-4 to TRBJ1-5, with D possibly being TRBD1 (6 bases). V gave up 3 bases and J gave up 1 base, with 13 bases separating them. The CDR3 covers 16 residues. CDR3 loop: CASSFIGGGSNQPQHF. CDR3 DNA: TGTGCCAGCAGTTTTATCGGGGGGGGCAGCAATCAGCCCCAGCATTTT.

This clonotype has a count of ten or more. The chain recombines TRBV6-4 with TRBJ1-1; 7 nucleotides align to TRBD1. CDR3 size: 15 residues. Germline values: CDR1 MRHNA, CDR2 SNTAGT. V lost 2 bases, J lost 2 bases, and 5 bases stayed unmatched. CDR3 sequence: CASSDQGQTNTEAFF. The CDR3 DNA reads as TGTGCCAGCAGTGACCAGGGACAGACTAACACTGAAGCTTTCTTT.

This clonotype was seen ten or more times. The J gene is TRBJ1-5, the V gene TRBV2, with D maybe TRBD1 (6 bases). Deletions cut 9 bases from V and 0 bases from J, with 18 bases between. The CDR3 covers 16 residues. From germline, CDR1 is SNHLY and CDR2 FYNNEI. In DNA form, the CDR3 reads TGTGCCAGTGCCTCGGGACACCAATATAGCAATCAGCCCCAGCATTTT. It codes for CASASGHQYSNQPQHF.